The 16 T cell receptor beta chains below were found in one sample sequenced in a study of cytomegalovirus exposure and HLA in healthy donors. Primers for the PCR totalled 60 Vbeta and 13 Jbeta. Method: immunoSEQ multiplex PCR; TCRdb's copy keeps in-frame clones and lacks some. The sample carries 100,000 to 150,000 clones, about four fifths recorded once. Sample: PBMCs. The receptor set was obtained from a woman in her forties in good health and CMV-seropositive.

The chain joins TRBV2 to TRBJ1-1; 8 nucleotides align to TRBD1. Trimming at V came to 6 bases and at J to 7 bases, leaving 13 bases not matched to a gene. The CDR3 length is 15 residues. The germline gives CDR1 SNHLY, CDR2 FYNNEI. The CDR3 loop is CASRVGQGVVSEAFF. CDR3 coding DNA: TGTGCCAGCAGGGTCGGACAGGGAGTAGTTAGTGAAGCTTTCTTT.

This chain links TRBV14 with TRBJ1-6; 8 nucleotides line up with TRBD1. The CDR3 loop spans 15 amino acids. With V trimmed by 6 bases and J by 9 bases, 10 bases remained unmatched. Germline V gene lookup returns CDR1 SGHDN and CDR2 FVKESK. The CDR3 coding sequence is TGTGCCAGCAGACCAGGACAGGGTGGCGGTTCACCCCTCCACTTT. Its translation: CASRPGQGGGSPLHF.

The genes are TRBV4-1 and TRBJ2-2; 13 bases map to TRBD2. After removal of 3 bases from V and 1 base from J, the junction contained 14 bases not matched to a gene. Germline CDR1 is MGHRA and CDR2 is YSYEKL. The CDR3 covers 21 residues. The CDR3 sequence: CASSQERPGLAGQGNTGELFF. For the CDR3, the DNA is TGCGCCAGCAGCCAGGAACGACCGGGACTAGCGGGACAGGGGAACACCGGGGAGCTGTTTTTT.

The chain employs TRBV27 and TRBJ1-1, with 11 bases aligning to TRBD1. CDR1 MNHEY and CDR2 SMNVEV come from the germline V gene (reference sequence). CDR3 length equals 14 residues. V dropped 8 bases and J dropped 4; count of bases not matched to a gene: 6. Here the CDR3 reads CASADRGLGTEAFF. The CDR3 coding sequence is TGTGCCAGCGCGGACAGGGGGCTCGGCACTGAAGCTTTCTTT.

J is TRBJ2-4 and V is TRBV2, with D perhaps TRBD2 (6 bases). Per germline, CDR1 SNHLY and CDR2 FYNNEI. The germline V and J ends were trimmed by 4 bases and 0 bases, with 10 bases remaining between them. This CDR3 is built from 15 residues. The CDR3 DNA is TGTGCCAGCAGTGCGGGGGTACTAGCCAAAAACATTCAGTACTTC. Translation: CASSAGVLAKNIQYF.

The chain recombines TRBV28 with TRBJ1-1; no clear D. The V gene's germline CDR1 is MDHEN and CDR2 SYDVKM. Trimming took off 5 bases at V and 6 bases at J, with 7 bases between the two ends. This CDR3 comprises 11 residues. The CDR3 spells CASSRSSEAFF. The CDR3 region has the DNA TGTGCCAGCAGTCGGTCCTCTGAAGCTTTCTTT.

This clone has more than one count but fewer than ten. The genes are TRBV6-5 and TRBJ2-7; D not resolved. The CDR3 is 13 amino acids. CDR1 is MNHEY and CDR2 is SVGAGI in the germline V gene. The V and J ends lost 0 bases and 5 bases respectively, with 8 bases between them. CDR3 protein: CASSYSTRNEQYF. The CDR3 region has the DNA TGTGCCAGCAGTTACTCAACGAGAAACGAGCAGTACTTC.

V is TRBV27 and J is TRBJ2-6; perhaps TRBD1 as D (6 bases). This CDR3 is 16 amino acids long. The ends were cut back, 3 bases at V and 1 base at J, with 10 bases in the middle. The V gene's germline CDR1 is MNHEY and CDR2 SMNVEV (reference sequence). The CDR3 sequence is CASSLGTGSGANVLTF. The CDR3 coding sequence is TGTGCCAGCAGTTTGGGAACAGGGTCTGGGGCCAACGTCCTGACTTTC. Filled out from reference TRBV27 and TRBJ2-6, the complete variable domain reads EAQVTQNPRYLITVTGKKLTVTCSQNMNHEYMSWYRQDPGLGLRQIYYSMNVEVTDKGDVPEGYKVSRKEKRNFPLILESPSPNQTSLYFCASSLGTGSGANVLTFGAGSRLTVL.

A note on this clone: At one of its ends the junction is not consistent with the germline gene, which may arise from a read error. The sample holds other DNA sequences that translate to the same CDR3. The chain joins TRBV9 to TRBJ1-2, with TRBD1 matching 7 bases. Per germline, CDR1 SGDLS and CDR2 YYNGEE. The CDR3 is 16 amino acids. CDR3 in amino acids: CASSGGDRDPNYGYTF. DNA of the CDR3: TGTGCCAGCAGCGGGGGCGACAGGGACCCTAACTACGGCTACACCTTC.

This clone came up once. V and J are TRBV10-1 and TRBJ2-5; D is possibly TRBD2 (6 bases). The CDR3 extends over 14 amino acids. Trimming took off 5 bases at V and 5 bases at J, with 15 bases between the two ends. Germline assignment: CDR1 WNHNN and CDR2 SYGVQD (reference sequence). CDR3 DNA sequence: TGCGCCAGCAGTTCCGGGACTGTGAGTGAGACCCAGTACTTC. Amino acids: CASSSGTVSETQYF.

The J gene is TRBJ1-3, the V gene TRBV7-9; D perhaps matches TRBD1 (5 bases). There are 15 residues in the CDR3. Between the trimmed V and J ends, which lost 5 bases and 0 bases, there was a span of 11 bases. Germline loops: CDR1 SEHNR, CDR2 FQNEAQ (reference sequence). CDR3 protein: CASSLTGVSGNTIYF. As DNA, the CDR3 is TGTGCCAGCAGCCTTACAGGAGTCTCTGGAAACACCATATATTTT.

In its sample, this clone was seen a few times. V usage is TRBV5-1 and J usage is TRBJ1-1, with D hard to call. Deletions cut 1 base from V and 5 bases from J, with 9 bases between. The CDR3 runs 13 residues. CDR1 is SGHRS and CDR2 is YFSETQ in the germline V gene. CDR3 DNA sequence: TGCGCCAGCAGCTTGTTGGTACAGACTGAAGCTTTCTTT. Translating gives CASSLLVQTEAFF.

The V call is TRBV5-4, the J call TRBJ1-2, with 7 positions matching TRBD1. V lost 0 bases, J lost 5 bases, and 7 bases stayed unmatched. The CDR3 extends over 15 amino acids. The germline CDR1 and CDR2 sequences are SGHNT and YYREEE (reference sequence). CDR3 residues: CASSLDWQGVYGYTF. CDR3 bases: TGTGCCAGCAGCTTGGATTGGCAGGGGGTGTATGGCTACACCTTC. Full variable domain (remainder filled in from reference TRBV5-4 and TRBJ1-2): ETGVTQSPTHLIKTRGQQVTLRCSSQSGHNTVSWYQQALGQGPQFIFQYYREEENGRGNFPPRFSGLQFPNYSSELNVNALELDDSALYLCASSLDWQGVYGYTFGSGTRLTVV.

This clone was counted a few times. CDR3 in amino acids: CASSTGSTGANVLTF. CDR3 in DNA: TGTGCCAGCAGTACAGGGTCTACTGGGGCCAACGTCCTGACTTTC. This sequence joins TRBV6-5 and TRBJ2-6; tentatively, D is TRBD1 (6 bases). The germline CDR1 and CDR2 sequences are MNHEY and SVGAGI. V was shortened by 5 bases and J by 2 bases, with 10 bases between the two germline ends. The CDR3 runs to 15 residues.

The genes are TRBV5-1 and TRBJ2-2; 7 nucleotides line up with TRBD2. This CDR3 comprises 17 residues. In germline, CDR1 is SGHRS, CDR2 YFSETQ. V dropped 0 bases and J dropped 4; count of bases not matched to a gene: 9. CDR3 sequence (DNA): TGCGCCAGCAGCTTGGTAGCTAGCGGAGGCGGCACCGGGGAGCTGTTTTTT. Amino acid sequence: CASSLVASGGGTGELFF.

The chain recombines TRBV7-3 with TRBJ2-2; 8 bases fit TRBD1. Germline CDR1 and CDR2: SGHTA and FQGTGA. V was pared by 6 bases and J by 4 bases, with 4 bases of the junction left unmatched. The CDR3 is 14 amino acids. The CDR3 region is CASRSTGGTGELFF. The CDR3 bases are TGTGCCAGCAGATCTACAGGGGGCACCGGGGAGCTGTTTTTT.